These 2 T cell receptor beta chains were all obtained from the same sample, sequenced in a study of T cell changes during pregnancy in multiple sclerosis. Sequenced by immunoSEQ multiplex PCR; TCRdb stores in-frame clones only, minus some. The sample lists around 26,000 clones; around 86% were seen once. Specimen: CD8+ T cells from peripheral blood mononuclear cells, collected in the first trimester of pregnancy. The receptors originated from a female donor in good health, enrolled as a control in a pregnancy study.

This chain links TRBV6-1 with TRBJ2-3; 9 nucleotides align to TRBD2. Germline lookup yields CDR1 MNHNS and CDR2 SASEGT. This CDR3 has 15 residues. V shed 2 bases, J shed 4 bases, and the junction held 4 bases outside the gene matches. The CDR3 is CASSETAGGPDTQYF. The CDR3 coding sequence is TGTGCCAGCAGTGAAACGGCGGGAGGGCCAGATACGCAGTATTTT.

This clone came up once. The rearrangement joins TRBV28 to TRBJ2-3; possible D gene TRBD1, 6 bases. Germline values: CDR1 MDHEN, CDR2 SYDVKM. The CDR3 consists of 13 residues. V lost 7 bases to trimming and J lost 3 bases, with 11 bases between them. CDR3 sequence reads: CASNSQGTDTQYF. In nucleotides, the CDR3 is TGTGCCAGCAACTCTCAGGGGACAGATACGCAGTATTTT.